These 27 T cell receptor beta chains originate from one sample sequenced in a study of identical twins. MiXCR, run by TCRdb on the 5' RACE reads, gives a single entry per CDR3 protein. The profile shows around 370,000 distinct CDR3 sequences, approximately 9.1% of them singletons. The specimen sequenced was naive T cells sorted from blood. These receptor sequences come from a woman aged 50 to 65 in good health.

This clonotype turned up a few times. With a far larger clone one base away, a read error is the likely cause. The chain employs TRBV12-3 or TRBV12-4 and TRBJ2-1, with 14 bases identical to TRBD2. The length of the CDR3 is 15 residues. The V gene end was trimmed by 6 bases and the J gene end by 9 bases; junction bases not matched to a gene: 7. CDR3 nucleotide sequence: TGTGCCAGCAGCCCTGGGACTAGCGGGAGCAGTGAGCAGTTCTTC. It specifies CASSPGTSGSSEQFF.

The table lists this clonotype with many counts. The chain couples TRBV7-6 to TRBJ1-6; TRBD1 matches at 8 bases. The CDR3 has 15 residues. The germline gives CDR1 SGHVS, CDR2 FNYEAQ. The ends lost 5 bases at V and 7 bases at J; junction bases unmatched: 7. CDR3 amino acids: CASSKMTGENSPLHF. CDR3 DNA sequence: TGTGCCAGCAGCAAGATGACAGGGGAGAATTCACCCCTCCACTTT.

Only a few counts were recorded for this clonotype. One end of the junction does not line up with germline, which may come from a read error. This rearrangement joins TRBV12-3 or TRBV12-4 to TRBJ2-7; 12 nucleotides line up with TRBD2. The CDR3 length is 14 residues. The CDR3 protein is CASSPTLAGGPRDF. The DNA for the CDR3 is TGTGCCAGCAGCCCCACTCTAGCGGGAGGGCCCCGGGACTTC.

This clonotype was seen many times. The chain recombines TRBV9 with TRBJ2-1; weak D call: TRBD2 (7 bases). V shed 0 bases and J shed 9 bases, with 16 bases lying between them. The CDR3 length is 15 residues. CDR1 is SGDLS and CDR2 is YYNGEE in the germline V gene. For the CDR3, the DNA is TGTGCCAGCAGCGTAGGGAGTGGACTAGGGGGTGAGCAGTTCTTC. Encoded protein: CASSVGSGLGGEQFF. Full variable domain (rest looked up from reference TRBV9 and TRBJ2-1): DSGVTQTPKHLITATGQRVTLRCSPRSGDLSVYWYQQSLDQGLQFLIQYYNGEERAKGNILERFSAQQFPDLHSELNLSSLELGDSALYFCASSVGSGLGGEQFFGPGTRLTVL.

V and J are TRBV20-1 and TRBJ2-1; a possible D gene is TRBD1 (5 bases). The length of the CDR3 is 12 residues. Trimming shortened V by 4 bases and J by 1 base, and 5 bases separated the two germline ends. Germline CDR1 reads DFQATT; CDR2 reads SNEGSKA (reference sequence). For the CDR3, the DNA is TGCAGTGCTAAGGGGTCCTACAATGAGCAGTTCTTC. This codes for CSAKGSYNEQFF.

The rearrangement links TRBV4-1 to TRBJ2-7; maybe TRBD2 (6 bases). Trimming took off 4 bases at V and 4 bases at J, with 17 bases between the two ends. Germline assignment: CDR1 MGHRA and CDR2 YSYEKL. The CDR3 length is 15 residues. CDR3 loop: CASSPYGTWGYEQYF. In nucleotides, the CDR3 is TGCGCCAGCAGCCCCTACGGGACTTGGGGTTACGAGCAGTACTTC.

The rearrangement links TRBV20-1 to TRBJ2-3; D uncertain. This CDR3 is built from 15 residues. V lost 0 bases and J lost 0, with 10 bases in between. Germline CDR1 reads DFQATT; CDR2 reads SNEGSKA (reference sequence). The chain's CDR3 is CSARDLATSTDTQYF. The CDR3 region has the DNA TGCAGTGCTAGAGATTTAGCTACTAGCACAGATACGCAGTATTTT.

This clonotype was seen a handful of times. At one end, the junction sequence differs from germline, possibly due to a read error. The V and J genes are TRBV7-6 and TRBJ2-2; unclear D gene. The CDR3 totals 12 residues. Looked up from germline, CDR1 is SGHVS and CDR2 is FNYEAQ. In DNA form, the CDR3 reads TGTGCCAGCCGCTTAAGAGGCGGGGAGCTGTTTTTT. It is translated as CASRLRGGELFF.

This clonotype was counted at least ten times. This chain connects TRBV20-1 to TRBJ1-1, with D unresolved. Trimming left V 6 bases short and J 7 bases short, with 9 bases between. The CDR3 loop spans 10 amino acids. Germline V gene lookup returns CDR1 DFQATT and CDR2 SNEGSKA (reference sequence). CDR3 bases: TGCAGTGCCTCCAGTCTTGAAGCTTTCTTT. Its translation is CSASSLEAFF.

This clonotype was found a few times. The genes are TRBV11-2 and TRBJ2-5; 8 bases line up with TRBD1. The CDR3 totals 16 residues. Trimming at V came to 1 base and at J to 4 bases, leaving 8 bases not matched to a gene. Germline-derived CDR1 and CDR2 are SGHAT and FQNNGV. CDR3 nucleotides: TGTGCCAGCAGCTTAGGGGACAGGTTTGGTCCAGAGACCCAGTACTTC. Encoded protein: CASSLGDRFGPETQYF.

The J gene is TRBJ1-1, the V gene TRBV5-1; 7 bases align to TRBD1. J was trimmed by 1 base and V by 2 bases; bases with no gene match: 5. CDR1 is SGHRS and CDR2 is YFSETQ in the germline V gene. CDR3 length: 15 residues. The DNA of the CDR3 is TGCGCCAGCAGCTTCCAGGGGGTGAGGAACACTGAAGCTTTCTTT. Protein product: CASSFQGVRNTEAFF.

The V and J genes are TRBV7-9 and TRBJ2-1, with 8 bases identical to TRBD2. In germline, CDR1 is SEHNR, CDR2 FQNEAQ (reference sequence). Trimming removed 5 bases from V and 5 bases from J; junction bases left unmatched: 11. This CDR3 contains 16 residues. The CDR3 is CASSRPWLAGDNEQFF. For the CDR3, the DNA is TGTGCCAGCAGCCGCCCCTGGCTAGCGGGCGACAATGAGCAGTTCTTC.

V and J are TRBV6-6 and TRBJ2-1; 7 bases agree with TRBD2. Unmatched junction bases numbered 9, after V lost 3 bases and J lost 7 bases. The length of the CDR3 is 15 residues. The germline gives CDR1 MNHNY, CDR2 SVGAGI (reference sequence). The CDR3 region is CASSYQSPGRNEQFF. CDR3 nucleotides: TGTGCCAGCAGTTATCAGAGCCCCGGGAGGAATGAGCAGTTCTTC.

This clonotype was seen a few times. The V and J genes are TRBV5-1 and TRBJ2-3, with 9 nucleotides matching TRBD1. CDR3 length equals 15 residues. Germline V gene sequence: CDR1 SGHRS, CDR2 YFSETQ. With 0 bases clipped from V and 1 base from J, the junction kept 0 bases outside the gene matches. CDR3 coding DNA: TGCGCCAGCAGCTTGGGGACAGGGGGCACAGATACGCAGTATTTT. It yields the protein CASSLGTGGTDTQYF.

This clonotype was detected only a few times. CDR3 sequence: CASSLAGYITDTQYF. The DNA of the CDR3 is TGCGCCAGCAGCCTAGCGGGATATATCACAGATACGCAGTATTTT. This sequence joins TRBV5-1 and TRBJ2-3, with 9 bases identical to TRBD2. The V gene end was trimmed by 4 bases and the J gene end by 2 bases; junction bases not matched to a gene: 5. CDR3 length: 15 residues. The V gene's germline CDR1 is SGHRS and CDR2 YFSETQ.

This clonotype was found many times. The rearrangement joins TRBV11-2 to TRBJ1-1, with D possibly TRBD1 on 5 matching bases. CDR3 length equals 16 residues. V was cut by 0 bases and J by 5 bases, with 16 bases left in between. Germline CDR1 reads SGHAT; CDR2 reads FQNNGV. The CDR3 nucleotides read TGTGCCAGCAGCTTAGATAGGCTCAGGGCGGGGACTGAAGCTTTCTTT. It translates to CASSLDRLRAGTEAFF.

The V gene is TRBV20-1, the J gene TRBJ2-5; TRBD2 might be the D (5 bases). The CDR3 extends over 13 amino acids. The germline V and J ends were trimmed by 3 bases and 0 bases, with 8 bases remaining between them. Germline values: CDR1 DFQATT, CDR2 SNEGSKA (reference sequence). The CDR3 loop is CSARTGYQETQYF. The CDR3 DNA is TGCAGTGCTAGGACGGGATACCAAGAGACCCAGTACTTC.

This clonotype has more than one count but fewer than ten. The chain is built from TRBV7-6 and TRBJ1-4; 7 bases line up with TRBD1. Losses at the gene ends were 3 bases for V and 5 bases for J; bases not matched to a gene: 6. The CDR3 contains 15 residues. Germline CDR1 SGHVS, CDR2 FNYEAQ. CDR3 DNA sequence: TGTGCCAGCAGCTTGCGGGACAGCCGAAATGAAAAACTGTTTTTT. Its protein product is CASSLRDSRNEKLFF.

The chain links TRBV6-1 to TRBJ2-7; 8 nucleotides agree with TRBD2. The CDR3 sequence is 15 residues long. V lost 2 bases, J lost 4 bases, and 7 bases stayed unmatched. In germline, CDR1 is MNHNS, CDR2 SASEGT. This CDR3 reads CASSELAGGSYEQYV. For the CDR3, the DNA is TGTGCCAGCAGTGAACTAGCGGGTGGATCGTACGAGCAGTACGTC.

A few counts support this clonotype. The chain recombines TRBV2 with TRBJ2-3, with D perhaps TRBD2 (5 bases). V was shortened by 7 bases and J by 0 bases, with 17 bases between the two germline ends. Germline lookup yields CDR1 SNHLY and CDR2 FYNNEI. The CDR3 runs to 16 residues. The CDR3 DNA sequence: TGTGCCAGCACCCCGGGGTACGCGGAAAGCACAGATACGCAGTATTTT. Amino acids: CASTPGYAESTDTQYF.

The rearrangement links TRBV10-3 to TRBJ2-1; the D is unclear. CDR1 and CDR2 from the germline V gene are ENHRY and SYGVKD. This CDR3 has 15 amino acids. V was clipped by 10 bases and J by 6 bases, with 22 bases between them. CDR3 in DNA: TGTGCCAGTCACGCAGGTTTCGGACGAATCAATGAGCAGTTCTTC. It translates to CASHAGFGRINEQFF.

About this clonotype: Mismatch with germline at one junction end may stem from a read error. The V gene is TRBV6-5, the J gene TRBJ2-2; a weak D match, TRBD1 (6 bases). The CDR3 extends over 18 amino acids. The V gene's germline CDR1 is MNHEY and CDR2 SVGAGI. Here the CDR3 DNA reads TGTGCCAGCAGTTACCAACCTTGGACAAGGGGGAACACCGGGGACCTGTTTTTT. Its protein product is CASSYQPWTRGNTGDLFF.

This clonotype was found many times. This chain connects TRBV5-1 to TRBJ1-1; TRBD1 agrees at 7 bases. In germline, CDR1 is SGHRS, CDR2 YFSETQ. The CDR3 is made up of 15 amino acids. The ends lost 5 bases at V and 5 bases at J; junction bases unmatched: 12. The DNA of the CDR3 is TGCGCCAGCAGGAACGTACAGGGGATGTTGACTGAAGCTTTCTTT. This sequence encodes CASRNVQGMLTEAFF.

The CDR3 DNA reads TGTGCCAGCAGTCCCCGTTCCGGGAATGAAAAACTGTTTTTT. It specifies CASSPRSGNEKLFF. This chain links TRBV6-1 with TRBJ1-4, with D unresolved. The germline V gene has CDR1 MNHNS and CDR2 SASEGT. This CDR3 comprises 14 residues. Trimming pared 5 bases from V and 5 bases from J, leaving 12 bases between.

This clonotype was observed at least ten times. The chain employs TRBV4-1 and TRBJ1-2, with a possible D match to TRBD1 (5 bases). Germline V gene sequence: CDR1 MGHRA, CDR2 YSYEKL. This CDR3 contains 19 residues. V shed 5 bases and J shed 3 bases, with 28 bases lying between them. CDR3 coding DNA: TGCGCCAGCAGCGGGAAAGGGAGCAGGGACGATCGAAGTTACTATGGCTACACCTTC. Translating gives CASSGKGSRDDRSYYGYTF.

This clonotype was observed a handful of times. CDR3 sequence (DNA): TGCGCCAGCAGCCAAGATCCAGTGGGCAGGGGGATGACAGATACGCAGTATTTT. This sequence encodes CASSQDPVGRGMTDTQYF. The chain couples TRBV4-1 to TRBJ2-3, with 7 bases lining up with TRBD1. The CDR3 totals 18 residues. V gave up 0 bases and J gave up 3 bases; unmatched junction bases: 12. CDR1 is MGHRA and CDR2 is YSYEKL in the germline V gene.

In its sample, this clonotype was seen many times. The chain recombines TRBV4-1 with TRBJ1-1; a weak D match, TRBD1 (5 bases). The CDR3 sequence is 15 residues long. Trimming took 0 bases from V and 5 from J, leaving 13 bases between them. CDR1 is MGHRA and CDR2 is YSYEKL in the germline V gene. The CDR3 here is CASSQDRRGWTEAFF. The CDR3 DNA reads as TGCGCCAGCAGCCAAGATAGGAGGGGCTGGACTGAAGCTTTCTTT.